This T cell receptor (beta chain) was found in a study of cytomegalovirus exposure and HLA in healthy donors. The wider study: In a previous analysis, approximately 110 million unique TCR beta sequences were found from 170 million or so T cells. Study-level findings and limits: DRB1 had the most TCR associations and HLA-C the fewest, a later analysis found, with rates varying by HLA locus. A highly shared variant cluster was judged a likely technical artifact.

The PCR had 60 Vbeta and 13 Jbeta primers. The protocol was immunoSEQ multiplex PCR, while the TCRdb copy is restricted to in-frame clones and leaves out a portion. The data show over 100,000 clones, approximately 73% seen once. For this clone: Its target is not known.

The CDR3 has 14 residues. Trimming took 3 bases from V and 4 from J, leaving 12 bases between them. CDR1 and CDR2 from the germline V gene are LNHDA and SQIVND (reference sequence). V usage is TRBV19 and J usage is TRBJ1-1; D is possibly TRBD1 (5 bases). The receptor comes from a man aged 35 to 55 in good health and CMV-seronegative. The sequenced sample consisted of PBMCs. The CDR3 sequence: CASSMVQETTEAFF. Here the CDR3 DNA reads TGTGCCAGTAGTATGGTACAGGAGACCACTGAAGCTTTCTTT.